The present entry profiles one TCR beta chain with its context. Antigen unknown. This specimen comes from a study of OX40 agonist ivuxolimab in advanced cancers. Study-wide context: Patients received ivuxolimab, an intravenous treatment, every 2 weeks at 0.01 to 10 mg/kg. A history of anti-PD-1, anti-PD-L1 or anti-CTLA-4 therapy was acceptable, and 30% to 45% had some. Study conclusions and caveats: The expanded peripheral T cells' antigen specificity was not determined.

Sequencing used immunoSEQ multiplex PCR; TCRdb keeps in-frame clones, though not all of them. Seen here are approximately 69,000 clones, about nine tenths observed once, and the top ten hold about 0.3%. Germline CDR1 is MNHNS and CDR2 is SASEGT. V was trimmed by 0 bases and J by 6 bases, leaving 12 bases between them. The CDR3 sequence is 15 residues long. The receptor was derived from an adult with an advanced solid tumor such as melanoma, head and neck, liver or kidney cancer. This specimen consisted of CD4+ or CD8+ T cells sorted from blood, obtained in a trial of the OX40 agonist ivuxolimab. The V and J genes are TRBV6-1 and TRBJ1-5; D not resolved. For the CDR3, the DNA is TGTGCCAGCAGTGAAGCGCTCTGGGGATTTCAGCCCCAGCATTTT. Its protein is CASSEALWGFQPQHF.